The sequence of this TCR beta chain was determined in a study of beta chain features in type 1 diabetes. In this sample, this clone turned up a few times. This CDR3 is built from 15 residues. Germline CDR1 is SGHAT and CDR2 is FQNNGV. V was clipped by 0 bases and J by 2 bases, with 11 bases between them. Since all of the isolated RNA was reverse transcribed, expressed TCRB transcripts were what got sequenced. Clones were sequenced by immunoSEQ multiplex PCR, and TCRdb holds only the in-frame ones, with some missing. Of 850,000 to 900,000 clones listed, roughly 17% are singletons. Sequencing was performed on naive CD4+ T cells from blood. The rearrangement links TRBV11-2 to TRBJ2-7; no clear D. The sequence derives from a woman aged 18-29 years in good health. The CDR3 sequence: CASSLDTPETYEQYF. CDR3 sequence (DNA): TGTGCCAGCAGCTTAGACACCCCGGAAACCTACGAGCAGTACTTC. Combining the CDR3 with reference TRBV11-2 and TRBJ2-7 gives the whole variable domain EAGVAQSPRYKIIEKRQSVAFWCNPISGHATLYWYQQILGQGPKLLIQFQNNGVVDDSQLPKDRFSAERLKGVDSTLKIQPAKLEDSAVYLCASSLDTPETYEQYFGPGTRLTVT.